This T cell receptor beta chain originates from a study of T-cell memory formation after mild COVID-19. There are 14 residues in the CDR3. After removal of 5 bases from V and 7 bases from J, the junction contained 9 bases not matched to a gene. CDR1 SGHAT and CDR2 FQNNGV come from the germline V gene. This clonotype was observed a few times. The antigen remains unidentified. General observations from the study: Contracting clones, day 15 to 85, had balanced CD4/CD8, and later expanders favored CD4+.

TCRdb re-called the 5' RACE reads with MiXCR, one entry per CDR3 protein. The data show 360,000 or so distinct CDR3 sequences, with 28% seen just once and roughly 13% held by the top ten. The TCR was taken from an adult woman who had mild COVID-19 (a few samples of this study predate the infection). Cell type and time point are not known. The source material was PBMCs or a T cell subset sorted from them (not recorded which). The chain couples TRBV11-2 to TRBJ2-5, with TRBD1 matching 8 bases. The CDR3 nucleotides read TGTGCCAGCAGCGGAATACAGGGGGACGGGACCCAGTACTTC. Its protein is CASSGIQGDGTQYF.